What follows describes a single TCR beta chain. Its antigen is unidentified. Only in-frame clones appear in the TCRdb table, and some are missing; sequencing was by immunoSEQ multiplex PCR. Found here are 180,000 or so clones, 85% to 90% of them singletons; the top ten hold more than 3.5%. Trimming removed 5 bases from V and 4 bases from J, with 16 bases in between. CDR1 is SGHVS, CDR2 FQNEAQ, per germline. This CDR3 spans 15 amino acids. This entry comes from a study of T cell responses to AZD1222 COVID-19 vaccine. Findings and caveats of the study: Two AZD1222 doses significantly raised spike-specific TCR breadth and depth over controls. The reported proportion of spike-specific TCRs targeting unmutated variant regions was nearly half. Repertoires were obtained only post-peak T cell response.

Source: peripheral blood, taken 28 days after the second dose of the MenACWY control vaccine. The V gene is TRBV7-8, the J gene TRBJ2-3; D possibly corresponds to TRBD2 (5 bases). The receptor was isolated from an adult who received the MenACWY meningococcal vaccine as a control. CDR3 sequence reads: CASSPPMRGSDTQYF. The CDR3 region has the DNA TGTGCCAGCAGCCCGCCGATGAGAGGGTCAGATACGCAGTATTTT.